This T cell receptor beta chain was observed in a study of T cell repertoires in cytomegalovirus infection. About the research overall: CMV epitopes in the study were HLA-C-restricted (recently identified) and HLA-B-restricted (well studied). Public TCR beta signatures marked donors with CMV infection and the matching HLA. Findings of the study overall: Cumulative frequency of public TCR beta families picked out carriers of CMV plus the relevant HLA.

From the reads, TCRdb called clonotypes with MiXCR, one entry per CDR3 protein. The table lists fewer than 55,000 distinct CDR3 sequences, around a fifth of them singletons. The sample holds a few counts of this clonotype. Its antigen is still unknown. Trimming pared 1 base from V and 3 bases from J, leaving 7 bases between. The CDR3 covers 13 residues. The sample in question was CD8+ T cells from cultured PBMCs, obtained from culture after CMV antigen stimulation. The source is a human donor in good health (CMV status not recorded). Some clones in this sample may be carry-over from other donors' samples. The chain has TRBV12-3 or TRBV12-4 and TRBJ2-7, with D unresolved. CDR3 amino acids: CASSLGASYEQYF. The CDR3 DNA reads as TGTGCCAGCAGTTTAGGGGCCAGCTACGAGCAGTACTTC.